These 27 T cell receptor beta chains were sequenced from one sample in a study of T cell repertoires in cytomegalovirus infection. These receptors have no known antigen. TCRdb reprocessed the reads via MiXCR and lists one record per CDR3 protein. The sample has under 150,000 distinct CDR3 sequences, 30% to 35% seen once. The sample here was CD8+ T cells from cultured PBMCs, taken from culture after CMV antigen stimulation. The origin of the receptors is a human donor in good health (CMV status not recorded). Some clones in this sample may be carry-over from other donors' samples.

This clonotype came up many times. The chain joins TRBV20-1 to TRBJ2-7; 9 positions agree with TRBD1. Trimming removed 3 bases from V and 6 bases from J; junction bases left unmatched: 15. Germline assignment: CDR1 DFQATT and CDR2 SNEGSKA (reference sequence). The CDR3 length is 16 residues. The CDR3, as DNA: TGCAGTGCTAGCGGCCTCCCGGGACAGGGTTTGGGCGAGCAGTACTTC. Amino acid sequence: CSASGLPGQGLGEQYF.

This clonotype was detected ten times or more. The V and J genes are TRBV12-3 or TRBV12-4 and TRBJ2-7; tentative D call: TRBD2 (5 bases). The CDR3 has 15 amino acids. The ends were cut back, 6 bases at V and 2 bases at J, with 17 bases in the middle. CDR3 residues: CASSPRGRPTYEQYF. The CDR3 DNA reads TGTGCCAGCAGCCCCAGAGGGCGGCCGACCTACGAGCAGTACTTC.

The chain recombines TRBV12-3 or TRBV12-4 with TRBJ2-1; TRBD2 matches 8 bases. J was trimmed by 4 bases and V by 4 bases; bases with no gene match: 15. The CDR3 has 18 amino acids. Here the CDR3 reads CASSSGPQRGTLYNEQFF. The CDR3 DNA reads TGTGCCAGCAGTTCTGGACCTCAGCGGGGGACTCTTTACAATGAGCAGTTCTTC.

The sample holds a few counts of this clonotype. The V gene is TRBV2, the J gene TRBJ2-3; D is undetermined. This CDR3 contains 15 residues. Looked up from germline, CDR1 is SNHLY and CDR2 is FYNNEI. The V end lost 0 bases, the J end lost 5 bases, and 12 bases lay between the germline ends. DNA of the CDR3: TGTGCCAGCAGTGAAGCGCCGCTGTTGGGAGATACGCAGTATTTT. The encoded protein is CASSEAPLLGDTQYF. The full variable domain, its missing parts supplied by reference TRBV2 and TRBJ2-3, is EPEVTQTPSHQVTQMGQEVILRCVPISNHLYFYWYRQILGQKVEFLVSFYNNEISEKSEIFDDQFSVERPDGSNFTLKIRSTKLEDSAMYFCASSEAPLLGDTQYFGPGTRLTVL.

A single count supports this clonotype. The chain joins TRBV5-5 to TRBJ1-1, with D possibly being TRBD1 (5 bases). The length of the CDR3 is 13 residues. Germline V CDR1 and CDR2: SGHKS, YYEKEE (reference sequence). The V gene lost 0 bases and the J gene lost 5 bases, with 8 bases spanning the gap. The CDR3 coding sequence is TGTGCCAGCAGCTTGGCAGAGGGGACTGAAGCTTTCTTT. This codes for CASSLAEGTEAFF.

For this clonotype: A much more abundant neighbour one base away suggests this may be a read error. The chain is built from TRBV4-3 and TRBJ1-2; a weak D match, TRBD1 (5 bases). This CDR3 has 14 amino acids. Germline loops: CDR1 LGHNA, CDR2 YSLEER. In nucleotides, the CDR3 is TGCGTCAGCAGCCAAGGGGTGTCTGGCTATGGCTACACCTTC. It specifies CVSSQGVSGYGYTF.

The chain has TRBV19 and TRBJ1-2; D is perhaps TRBD1 (5 bases). CDR3 length equals 14 residues. CDR1 is LNHDA, CDR2 SQIVND, per germline (reference sequence). Trimming removed 8 bases from V and 1 base from J, with 14 bases in between. This chain's CDR3 is CASSEVGLNYGYTF. In nucleotides, the CDR3 is TGTGCCAGTTCCGAGGTGGGGCTTAACTATGGCTACACCTTC. The full variable domain, rest sourced from reference TRBV19 and TRBJ1-2, is DGGITQSPKYLFRKEGQNVTLSCEQNLNHDAMYWYRQDPGQGLRLIYYSQIVNDFQKGDIAEGYSVSREKKESFPLTVTSAQKNPTAFYLCASSEVGLNYGYTFGSGTRLTVV.

The gene calls are TRBV4-1 and TRBJ1-1; D gene uncertain. The CDR3 is 15 amino acids. CDR1 is MGHRA and CDR2 is YSYEKL in the germline V gene. Trimming removed 0 bases from V and 0 bases from J, with 8 bases in between. CDR3 sequence reads: CASSQEIIMNTEAFF. The CDR3 DNA is TGCGCCAGCAGCCAAGAAATCATCATGAACACTGAAGCTTTCTTT.

V and J are TRBV7-6 and TRBJ2-1; D assignment may be TRBD1 or TRBD2 (5 bases each). Trimming pared 3 bases from V and 5 bases from J, leaving 14 bases between. This CDR3 has 15 amino acids. The germline V gene has CDR1 SGHVS and CDR2 FNYEAQ. The CDR3 loop reads CASSLGDGPHNEQFF. The CDR3 DNA is TGTGCCAGCAGCTTGGGGGACGGTCCGCACAATGAGCAGTTCTTC.

The V gene is TRBV10-3, the J gene TRBJ1-2; unclear D gene. The CDR3 has 15 amino acids. Looked up from germline, CDR1 is ENHRY and CDR2 is SYGVKD. Trimming left V 4 bases short and J 3 bases short, with 15 bases between. CDR3 residues: CAISVRTVVDYGYTF. CDR3 DNA sequence: TGTGCCATCAGTGTACGAACAGTCGTCGACTATGGCTACACCTTC.

The chain uses TRBV20-1 and TRBJ1-2; D ambiguous. Looked up from germline, CDR1 is DFQATT and CDR2 is SNEGSKA (reference sequence). This CDR3 is 12 amino acids long. V lost 0 bases and J lost 7, with 9 bases in between. CDR3 loop: CSAREGSSGYTF. The CDR3 DNA reads TGCAGTGCTAGAGAGGGGAGCTCTGGCTACACCTTC.

The V and J genes are TRBV10-3 and TRBJ2-7, with a possible D match to TRBD2 (7 bases). Trimming took 5 bases from V and 5 from J, leaving 16 bases between them. The CDR3 has 14 residues. Germline V gene sequence: CDR1 ENHRY, CDR2 SYGVKD. DNA of the CDR3: TGTGCCATCAGTCAAGATGCGGGGGCTCACGAGCAGTACTTC. Amino acids: CAISQDAGAHEQYF.

This clonotype appeared many times. The chain links TRBV7-2 to TRBJ2-3; D perhaps matches TRBD2 (6 bases). The CDR3 covers 14 residues. The germline CDR1 and CDR2 sequences are SGHTA and FQGNSA. With 1 base removed from V and 4 bases from J, the gap between germline ends came to 9 bases. The CDR3 sequence: CASSLVGGADTQYF. CDR3 coding DNA: TGTGCCAGCAGCTTAGTGGGGGGTGCAGATACGCAGTATTTT.

V and J are TRBV12-3 or TRBV12-4 and TRBJ1-4, with D possibly being TRBD1 (5 bases). The CDR3 runs to 13 residues. Trimming left V 7 bases short and J 8 bases short, with 14 bases between. The CDR3 coding sequence is TGTGCCAGCACCCCAGGGTCGGGGGAAAAACTGTTTTTT. As protein: CASTPGSGEKLFF.

The chain carries TRBV4-3 and TRBJ1-2, with D hard to call. V shed 0 bases and J shed 4 bases, with 12 bases lying between them. Germline loops: CDR1 LGHNA, CDR2 YSLEER. The CDR3 length is 15 residues. CDR3 sequence reads: CASSQERLGGYGYTF. DNA for the CDR3: TGCGCCAGCAGCCAAGAGAGGCTGGGAGGCTATGGCTACACCTTC.

This chain joins TRBV19 and TRBJ2-2; D gene ambiguous. The CDR3 is 12 amino acids. Germline assignment: CDR1 LNHDA and CDR2 SQIVND (reference sequence). The V and J ends lost 11 bases and 3 bases respectively, with 10 bases between them. Here the CDR3 reads CACLGYTGELFF. For the CDR3, the DNA is TGTGCCTGCCTCGGGTACACCGGGGAGCTGTTTTTT.

DNA for the CDR3: TGCGCCAGCAGCCAAGAAAGGGTAGTTTTGGGGGATAACACCGGGGAGCTGTTTTTT. It encodes CASSQERVVLGDNTGELFF. This chain joins TRBV4-1 and TRBJ2-2, with D perhaps assigned TRBD1 or TRBD2 (5 bases each). Germline V gene data show CDR1 as MGHRA and CDR2 as YSYEKL. V was clipped by 0 bases and J by 2 bases, with 19 bases between them. The CDR3 contains 19 residues.

This sequence joins TRBV2 and TRBJ2-3, with D possibly being TRBD2 (5 bases). V lost 5 bases to trimming and J lost 6 bases, with 9 bases between them. Germline V CDR1 and CDR2: SNHLY, FYNNEI. CDR3 size: 12 residues. CDR3 nucleotide sequence: TGTGCCAGCAGTCTAGCATTCGATACGCAGTATTTT. As protein: CASSLAFDTQYF.

CDR3: CASSRDRVNEQFF. The CDR3 DNA is TGTGCCAGCAGTCGAGACAGGGTCAATGAGCAGTTCTTC. This rearrangement joins TRBV27 to TRBJ2-1; TRBD1 matches at 7 bases. Trimming removed 5 bases from V and 6 bases from J; junction bases left unmatched: 4. The CDR3 sequence is 13 residues long. The germline gives CDR1 MNHEY, CDR2 SMNVEV (reference sequence).

CDR3 nucleotide sequence: TGTGCCAGTAGTGAGTCGACAGGGGTACGGGAGACCCAGTACTTC. It codes for CASSESTGVRETQYF. The gene calls are TRBV19 and TRBJ2-5, with 8 bases aligning to TRBD1. This CDR3 comprises 15 residues. Germline CDR1 and CDR2: LNHDA and SQIVND (reference sequence). Trimming at V came to 5 bases and at J to 5 bases, leaving 10 bases not matched to a gene.

In this sample, this clonotype turned up many times. This chain uses TRBV7-8 with TRBJ1-5; no reliable D call. CDR3 size: 13 residues. Germline V CDR1 and CDR2: SGHVS, FQNEAQ. Trimming took off 5 bases at V and 3 bases at J, with 8 bases between the two ends. The CDR3 protein is CASSAGPNQPQHF. Written as DNA, the CDR3 is TGTGCCAGCAGCGCAGGACCCAATCAGCCCCAGCATTTT.

This clonotype was seen a handful of times. This chain joins TRBV19 and TRBJ1-1, with a tentative D call TRBD1 (5 bases). Trimming removed 2 bases at V and 3 bases at J, with 13 bases between. Per the germline V gene, CDR1 is LNHDA and CDR2 is SQIVND (reference sequence). The CDR3 has 15 residues. The CDR3 bases are TGTGCCAGTAGTATACTTGGGGGTGTGGACACTGAAGCTTTCTTT. As protein: CASSILGGVDTEAFF.

This clonotype was detected only a few times. The V gene is TRBV11-2, the J gene TRBJ2-2; no definite D call. The CDR3 runs 14 residues. The germline V gene has CDR1 SGHAT and CDR2 FQNNGV. V was pared by 4 bases and J by 0 bases, with 6 bases between. CDR3 bases: TGTGCCAGCAGCTCAGGTCCGAACACCGGGGAGCTGTTTTTT. Amino acid sequence: CASSSGPNTGELFF.

This clonotype was seen only a few times. This sequence joins TRBV20-1 and TRBJ2-7; 9 positions match TRBD1. The trim removed 6 bases at V and 1 base at J, leaving 7 bases unmatched. Germline CDR1 DFQATT, CDR2 SNEGSKA (reference sequence). CDR3 length: 14 residues. The CDR3 DNA reads TGCAGTGCAGACCCGGGACAGGGTTCCTACGAGCAGTACTTC. This sequence encodes CSADPGQGSYEQYF.

This sequence joins TRBV4-3 and TRBJ2-4; 10 bases agree with TRBD2. There are 20 residues in the CDR3. Germline V CDR1 and CDR2: LGHNA, YSLEER. Germline trimming cut 0 bases from V and 0 bases from J; bases unmatched to any gene: 11. This CDR3 is CASSQEPGTSAARAKNIQYF. The CDR3 DNA reads as TGCGCCAGCAGCCAAGAACCCGGGACTAGCGCGGCGAGAGCCAAAAACATTCAGTACTTC.

This sequence joins TRBV6-5 and TRBJ2-3; D unclear. V lost 0 bases, J lost 0 bases, and 10 bases lay in between. The CDR3 sequence is 16 residues long. From germline, CDR1 is MNHEY and CDR2 SVGAGI. The CDR3 loop is CASSYSTSDSTDTQYF. In DNA, the CDR3 is TGTGCCAGCAGTTACTCGACTTCGGATAGCACAGATACGCAGTATTTT.

The chain uses TRBV4-1 and TRBJ2-2; 7 bases agree with TRBD1. The CDR3 consists of 14 residues. Germline values: CDR1 MGHRA, CDR2 YSYEKL. V dropped 4 bases and J dropped 6; count of bases not matched to a gene: 5. CDR3 sequence reads: CASSPDRESGELFF. CDR3 coding DNA: TGCGCCAGCAGCCCCGACAGGGAGTCCGGGGAGCTGTTTTTT.